The rows below give T cell receptor beta chains drawn from one sample of a study of cytomegalovirus exposure and HLA in healthy donors. TCRdb keeps only in-frame clones here, not all; method: immunoSEQ multiplex PCR. The table records 250,000 to 350,000 clones, 75% to 90% of them present only once. Material: PBMCs. The receptor set was obtained from a girl aged 2 to 10 in good health and CMV-seronegative. Both conserved end residues are part of each CDR3. A D gene is named only where the DNA matches it firmly. Rows may omit the clone size; those that give it use once, few, many or a size class.

CDR3 length	V gene	D gene	J gene	clone size	CDR3 protein	CDR3 DNA
18	TRBV7-6	TRBD2	TRBJ2-3	NA	CASSASGLAGGPTDTQYF	TGTGCCAGCAGCGCATCGGGACTAGCGGGAGGGCCAACAGATACGCAGTATTTT
15	TRBV10-2	NA	TRBJ1-5	NA	CASAGQSPFNQPQHF	TGCGCCAGCGCTGGACAGAGCCCTTTCAATCAGCCCCAGCATTTT
16	TRBV7-6	TRBD2	TRBJ2-1	NA	CASSLTSGGAGRPQFF	TGTGCCAGCAGCTTAACTAGCGGGGGGGCTGGTCGACCGCAGTTCTTC
14	TRBV9	TRBD1	TRBJ1-1	once	CASSRTGENTEAFF	TGTGCCAGCAGCCGAACAGGGGAGAACACTGAAGCTTTCTTT
15	TRBV4-1	TRBD1	TRBJ2-3	NA	CASSQDDRGTDTQYF	TGCGCCAGCAGCCAAGATGACAGGGGCACAGATACGCAGTATTTT
12	TRBV5-1	NA	TRBJ1-1	NA	CASSGLRTEAFF	TGCGCCAGCAGTGGACTACGCACTGAAGCTTTCTTT
13	TRBV7-3	NA	TRBJ1-1	NA	CASSLDRITEAFF	TGTGCCAGCAGCTTAGACAGGATCACTGAAGCTTTCTTT
15	TRBV18	TRBD2	TRBJ2-1	NA	CASSPLAGGPNEQFF	TGTGCCAGCTCACCCCTAGCGGGGGGGCCGAATGAGCAGTTCTTC
14	TRBV30	NA	TRBJ1-6	few	CAWSAAGSGSPLHF	TGTGCCTGGAGTGCGGCGGGGTCTGGGTCACCCCTCCACTTT
14	TRBV6-5	NA	TRBJ1-5	NA	CASSYSSSNQPQHF	TGTGCCAGCAGTTACTCGAGTTCCAATCAGCCCCAGCATTTT
16	TRBV5-5	TRBD1	TRBJ1-1	NA	CASSLSGGGSGTEAFF	TGTGCCAGCAGCTTGTCAGGGGGCGGGTCTGGCACTGAAGCTTTCTTT
15	TRBV18	TRBD1	TRBJ1-1	NA	CASSFTGTGNTEAFF	TGTGCCAGCTCATTCACCGGGACAGGTAACACTGAAGCTTTCTTT
13	TRBV4-1	NA	TRBJ2-7	once	CASSQEGHSGQYF	TGCGCCAGCAGCCAAGAAGGTCATTCGGGGCAGTACTTC
16	TRBV4-1	NA	TRBJ1-1	NA	CASSQGEGRKYTEAFF	TGCGCCAGCAGCCAAGGAGAGGGCAGGAAATACACTGAAGCTTTCTTT
18	TRBV13	TRBD2	TRBJ2-1	few	CASSPPLAAGPNYNEQFF	TGTGCCAGCAGCCCCCCCCTAGCGGCAGGACCCAACTACAATGAGCAGTTCTTC
16	TRBV13	TRBD1	TRBJ2-3	NA	CASSLGGQPSTDTQYF	TGTGCCAGCAGCTTAGGGGGACAGCCTAGCACAGATACGCAGTATTTT
17	TRBV10-3	TRBD2	TRBJ2-2	NA	CAISEWLAGVNTGELFF	TGTGCCATCAGTGAATGGCTAGCGGGGGTGAACACCGGGGAGCTGTTTTTT
11	TRBV19	NA	TRBJ1-2	NA	CASSMARSYTF	TGTGCCAGTAGTATGGCCAGGAGCTACACCTTC
14	TRBV28	TRBD1	TRBJ2-1	NA	CASSRDRPYNEQFF	TGTGCCAGCAGTCGGGACAGACCCTACAATGAGCAGTTCTTC
15	TRBV2	NA	TRBJ2-6	NA	CASRGSLSGANVLTF	TGTGCCAGCCGGGGATCCCTCTCTGGGGCCAACGTCCTGACTTTC
15	TRBV9	TRBD2	TRBJ2-1	NA	CASSLLAVSYNEQFF	TGTGCCAGCAGCTTACTAGCGGTGTCCTACAATGAGCAGTTCTTC
14	TRBV11-2	NA	TRBJ2-7	NA	CASSSLQGSGEQYF	TGTGCCAGCAGCTCATTACAGGGTTCGGGGGAGCAGTACTTC
14	TRBV29-1	TRBD2	TRBJ2-1	NA	CSADLAGAPNEQFF	TGCAGCGCGGATCTAGCGGGGGCCCCCAATGAGCAGTTCTTC
13	TRBV30	TRBD1	TRBJ1-1	NA	CAWTGTVNTEAFF	TGTGCCTGGACTGGGACAGTGAACACTGAAGCTTTCTTT
15	TRBV5-4	NA	TRBJ2-3	NA	CASSSTVGGTDTQYF	TGTGCCAGCAGCTCGACGGTAGGGGGAACAGATACGCAGTATTTT
13	TRBV6-1	NA	TRBJ1-5	NA	CASRGRVNQPQHF	TGTGCCAGCAGGGGGCGAGTCAATCAGCCCCAGCATTTT
13	TRBV6-5	NA	TRBJ2-7	NA	CASSTGLSSEQYF	TGTGCCAGCAGTACCGGACTAAGCTCCGAGCAGTACTTC
14	TRBV28	NA	TRBJ1-2	NA	CASSLPDSSYGYTF	TGTGCCAGCAGTTTACCGGACAGCAGCTATGGCTACACCTTC
14	TRBV19	TRBD1	TRBJ2-5	NA	CASSASQGGETQYF	TGTGCCAGTAGTGCTTCACAGGGGGGAGAGACCCAGTACTTC
13	TRBV5-6	NA	TRBJ2-7	few	CASSSGGFYEQYF	TGTGCCAGCAGCTCTGGGGGGTTCTACGAGCAGTACTTC
16	TRBV4-1	NA	TRBJ2-7	NA	CASSQRGIGNSYEQYF	TGCGCCAGCAGCCAAAGGGGGATCGGTAATTCCTACGAGCAGTACTTC
13	TRBV5-4	NA	TRBJ2-7	NA	CASSLARDYEQYF	TGTGCCAGCAGCTTGGCCAGGGATTACGAGCAGTACTTC
15	TRBV6-6	NA	TRBJ1-4	NA	CASSGMTPTNEKLFF	TGTGCCAGCAGTGGAATGACACCGACTAATGAAAAACTGTTTTTT
14	TRBV28	NA	TRBJ1-6	once	CASGPQGRFSPLHF	TGTGCCAGCGGCCCACAGGGCAGATTTTCACCCCTCCACTTT
16	TRBV29-1	NA	TRBJ1-2	NA	CSVEDSRTARAYGYTF	TGCAGCGTTGAAGATTCGCGGACAGCTCGAGCCTATGGCTACACCTTC
14	TRBV6-1	NA	TRBJ1-5	NA	CASSEEAGRQPQHF	TGTGCCAGCAGTGAGGAGGCGGGAAGACAGCCCCAGCATTTT
14	TRBV5-4	NA	TRBJ2-7	NA	CASSLGTEAYEQYF	TGTGCCAGCAGCTTGGGGACAGAAGCCTACGAGCAGTACTTC
14	TRBV7-3	NA	TRBJ1-2	few	CASSPSAGVDGYTF	TGTGCCAGCAGCCCCTCAGCAGGGGTGGATGGCTACACCTTC
13	TRBV7-3	TRBD1	TRBJ1-2	NA	CASSWGQGYGYTF	TGTGCCAGCAGCTGGGGACAGGGCTATGGCTACACCTTC
12	TRBV28	NA	TRBJ2-7	NA	CASSSGTKRKYF	TGTGCCAGCAGTTCCGGGACAAAGCGGAAGTACTTC
12	TRBV29-1	NA	TRBJ1-2	NA	CSGLGGADGYTF	TGCAGTGGACTTGGGGGGGCGGATGGCTACACCTTC
20	TRBV13	TRBD1	TRBJ1-6	NA	CASSLGPGLVGDSYNSPLHF	TGTGCCAGCAGCTTAGGCCCAGGTCTTGTAGGGGACAGTTATAATTCACCCCTCCACTTT
13	TRBV27	NA	TRBJ1-2	NA	CASSSGGGDGYTF	TGTGCCAGCAGTTCTGGAGGGGGGGATGGCTACACCTTC
16	TRBV5-1	TRBD2	TRBJ2-1	NA	CASSLVSGTNYNEQFF	TGCGCCAGCAGCTTGGTTAGCGGGACCAACTACAATGAGCAGTTCTTC
19	TRBV7-6	NA	TRBJ2-6	NA	CASSLDNRPLLIGANVLTF	TGTGCCAGCAGCCTCGACAACAGACCCTTGCTCATCGGGGCCAACGTCCTGACTTTC
15	TRBV18	TRBD1	TRBJ1-4	NA	CASSILTGGGEKLFF	TGTGCCAGCTCAATCCTCACAGGGGGCGGTGAAAAACTGTTTTTT
14	TRBV7-9	TRBD1	TRBJ1-6	NA	CASSLGQGDSPLHF	TGTGCCAGCAGCTTAGGACAGGGGGATTCACCCCTCCACTTT
14	TRBV9	NA	TRBJ1-1	NA	CASSDQGGDPTIVF	TGTGCCAGCAGCGACCAGGGAGGGGACCCCACGATTGTCTTT
15	TRBV19	TRBD1	TRBJ2-7	NA	CASSRAGTVPYEQYF	TGTGCCAGTAGTCGCGCCGGGACAGTACCCTACGAGCAGTACTTC
11	TRBV20-1	NA	TRBJ2-7	once	CSVTGPYEQYF	TGCAGTGTGACAGGCCCCTACGAGCAGTACTTC
14	TRBV28	NA	TRBJ2-2	NA	CASTTDSNWGELFF	TGTGCCAGCACAACGGACAGTAATTGGGGGGAGCTGTTTTTT
16	TRBV15	NA	TRBJ2-5	NA	CATSSGQLVFGETQYF	TGTGCCACCAGCAGCGGTCAACTAGTTTTTGGGGAGACCCAGTACTTC
13	TRBV2	NA	TRBJ1-2	NA	CASSATVNYGYTF	TGTGCCAGCAGCGCTACAGTGAACTATGGCTACACCTTC
15	TRBV7-9	TRBD1	TRBJ1-1	NA	CASSSRTGNNAEAFF	TGTGCCAGCAGCTCGAGGACAGGGAATAATGCTGAAGCTTTCTTT
16	TRBV4-2	TRBD2	TRBJ2-5	NA	CASSQDASGGMETQYF	TGTGCCAGCAGCCAAGATGCGAGCGGGGGCATGGAGACCCAGTACTTC
16	TRBV9	TRBD2	TRBJ2-3	NA	CASSVGASGGPDTQYF	TGTGCCAGCAGCGTAGGGGCTAGCGGGGGGCCAGATACGCAGTATTTT
13	TRBV2	NA	TRBJ1-1	NA	CASSEAGHAEAFF	TGTGCCAGCAGTGAAGCCGGACATGCTGAAGCTTTCTTT
14	TRBV6-1	NA	TRBJ1-2	few	CASIWTASLDGYTF	TGTGCCAGCATTTGGACAGCCTCCCTCGATGGCTACACCTTC
16	TRBV9	NA	TRBJ2-2	NA	CASSVESGTNTGELFF	TGTGCCAGCAGCGTAGAGAGCGGTACGAACACCGGGGAGCTGTTTTTT
18	TRBV9	TRBD2	TRBJ2-5	NA	CASSVGTSGGNHGETQYF	TGTGCCAGCAGCGTAGGGACTAGCGGGGGGAACCACGGGGAGACCCAGTACTTC